Following are 5 T cell receptor beta chains from one sample sequenced in a study of Ad26.COV2.S vaccination and SARS-CoV-2 variants. Libraries were prepared by immunoSEQ multiplex PCR; TCRdb keeps only in-frame clonotypes and omits some of them. The sample carries some 190,000 clones, approximately 88% recorded once. Material: peripheral blood, obtained after recovery from COVID-19. The source is a human donor who had recovered from COVID-19.

This chain links TRBV2 with TRBJ1-1, with D maybe TRBD1 (6 bases). Germline CDR1 is SNHLY and CDR2 is FYNNEI. CDR3 size: 15 residues. The V end was cut by 2 bases, the J end by 4 bases, with 14 bases between. DNA for the CDR3: TGTGCCAGCAGTGAATTCGGGGGGCAGAGCACTGAAGCTTTCTTT. This gives the protein CASSEFGGQSTEAFF. Drawing the rest from reference TRBV2 and TRBJ1-1, the complete variable domain is EPEVTQTPSHQVTQMGQEVILRCVPISNHLYFYWYRQILGQKVEFLVSFYNNEISEKSEIFDDQFSVERPDGSNFTLKIRSTKLEDSAMYFCASSEFGGQSTEAFFGQGTRLTVV.

In regard to this clone: Other nucleotide sequences in the sample specify the same CDR3. V gene TRBV28 combines with J gene TRBJ2-6; 8 bases line up with TRBD2. The CDR3 length is 17 residues. The V gene end was trimmed by 5 bases and the J gene end by 2 bases; junction bases not matched to a gene: 8. Germline values: CDR1 MDHEN, CDR2 SYDVKM. In DNA, the CDR3 is TGTGCCAGCAGTCCCGGGGGGGGAATTACTGGGGCCAACGTCCTGACTTTC. Amino acids: CASSPGGGITGANVLTF.

This rearrangement joins TRBV7-2 to TRBJ2-3; TRBD1 is a possible D gene (5 bases). V lost 4 bases, J lost 2 bases, and 10 bases lay in between. The length of the CDR3 is 14 residues. Germline V lookup: CDR1 SGHTA, CDR2 FQGNSA. CDR3 sequence (DNA): TGTGCCAGCAGCTCAGGGCTTTACACAGATACGCAGTATTTT. Residues: CASSSGLYTDTQYF.

CDR3 amino acids: CASSLKREWRHGTQYF. The CDR3 bases are TGTGCCAGCAGCTTAAAGCGGGAGTGGCGTCATGGGACCCAGTACTTC. The chain recombines TRBV7-8 with TRBJ2-5; 8 nucleotides agree with TRBD2. The CDR3 runs to 16 residues. V shed 2 bases and J 7 bases; nucleotides not matched to a gene: 12. The germline CDR1 and CDR2 sequences are SGHVS and FQNEAQ.

This clone was detected once. The chain links TRBV7-3 to TRBJ2-2; 7 positions match TRBD1. Per the germline V gene, CDR1 is SGHTA and CDR2 is FQGTGA. The CDR3 spans 16 residues. Losses at the gene ends were 5 bases for V and 0 bases for J; bases not matched to a gene: 6. Here the CDR3 DNA reads TGTGCCAGCAGCCCGGGACAGATCGCGAACACCGGGGAGCTGTTTTTT. Protein: CASSPGQIANTGELFF. Combining the CDR3 with reference TRBV7-3 and TRBJ2-2 gives the whole variable domain GAGVSQTPSNKVTEKGKYVELRCDPISGHTALYWYRQSLGQGPEFLIYFQGTGAADDSGLPNDRFFAVRPEGSVSTLKIQRTERGDSAVYLCASSPGQIANTGELFFGEGSRLTVL.